The clone carrying this T cell receptor (beta chain) showed up many times. The antigen is not known. Template-switching 5'RACE yielded the TCR cDNA; a universal primer site and UMIs were added in the process. TCRdb ran MiXCR on the 5' RACE reads and lists one entry per CDR3 protein. The sample contains about 120,000 distinct CDR3 sequences, 5.5% to 8% of which appear only once. With 4 bases clipped from V and 6 bases from J, the junction kept 7 bases outside the gene matches. The CDR3 length is 14 residues. From germline, CDR1 is SGHTA and CDR2 FQGNSA. These data come from a study of T cells after yellow fever vaccination. Study-level points and caveats: The secondary response peaked faster, at day 5 versus 15, but was weaker. Highly abundant clonotypes carried over from the bulk population could end up in FACS-sorted repertoires as contaminants. Most clones from primary vaccination resurfaced after the booster (around 95% CD4, 88% CD8).

This TCR derives from a man aged 18 to 30 who received the YFV17D yellow fever vaccine. The sample in question was CD4+ T cells sorted from PBMCs, obtained 45 days after the first yellow fever vaccination. The chain couples TRBV7-2 to TRBJ2-7; TRBD1 aligns across 9 bases. The CDR3 here is CASSSGQGLGEQYF. The CDR3 nucleotides are TGTGCCAGCAGCTCGGGACAGGGTCTCGGCGAGCAGTACTTC.